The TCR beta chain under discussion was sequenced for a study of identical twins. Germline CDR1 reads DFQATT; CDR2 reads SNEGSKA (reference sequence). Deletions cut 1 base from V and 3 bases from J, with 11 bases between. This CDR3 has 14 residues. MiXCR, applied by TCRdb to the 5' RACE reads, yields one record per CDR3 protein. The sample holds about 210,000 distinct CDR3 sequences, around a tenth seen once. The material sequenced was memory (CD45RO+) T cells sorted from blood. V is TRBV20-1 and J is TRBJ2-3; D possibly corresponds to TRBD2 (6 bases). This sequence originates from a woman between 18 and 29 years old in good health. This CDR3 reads CSARGERVTDTQYF. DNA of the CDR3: TGCAGTGCTAGAGGGGAGCGGGTGACAGATACGCAGTATTTT.